These 29 T cell receptor beta chains originate from one sample sequenced in a study of post-analysis software for immune sequencing data. Unique molecular identifiers had been added to the TCR beta cDNA libraries. TCRdb recomputed calls from the PCR reads with MiXCR, one row per CDR3 protein. The repertoire holds 450,000 or so distinct CDR3 sequences, under 55% seen once, with around 10% in the top ten. Findings and limits, study-wide: Patients had higher frequencies than controls of a few TRBV segments, including TRBV5-6, TRBV5-1 and TRBV20-1.

Their recognized antigens are unknown. Sequenced sample: blood. These receptors all come from a girl aged 10 to 17 with multiple sclerosis.

This clonotype was counted between two and nine times. V usage is TRBV29-1 and J usage is TRBJ2-3, with no clear D. CDR1 and CDR2 (germline): SQVTM, ANQGSEA. The CDR3 spans 14 residues. V lost 6 bases to trimming and J lost 6 bases, with 19 bases between them. The DNA for the CDR3 is TGCAGCGTCGACTTAGCCGGACGGTCCGATACGCAGTATTTT. Its protein product is CSVDLAGRSDTQYF.

The table lists this clonotype with a count of one. The chain uses TRBV20-1 and TRBJ2-1, with D perhaps TRBD2 (5 bases). The CDR3 is 13 residues long. Per the germline V gene, CDR1 is DFQATT and CDR2 is SNEGSKA (reference sequence). Trimming cost V 4 bases and J 5 bases, with 12 bases left between them. In DNA, the CDR3 is TGCAGTGCTAACGACTACCTAAACAATGAGCAGTTCTTC. Its protein is CSANDYLNNEQFF.

J is TRBJ2-1 and V is TRBV20-1; the D is unclear. CDR1 and CDR2 from the germline V gene are DFQATT and SNEGSKA (reference sequence). The V and J ends lost 0 bases and 4 bases respectively, with 16 bases between them. The CDR3 extends over 16 amino acids. The CDR3 region has the DNA TGCAGTGCTAGAGATCCATTAGTGGGCCGATACAATGAGCAGTTCTTC. Translation gives CSARDPLVGRYNEQFF.

This clonotype was seen only a few times. The V call is TRBV6-5, the J call TRBJ2-3, with 8 bases identical to TRBD2. Germline-derived CDR1 and CDR2 are MNHEY and SVGAGI. V trimming: 8 bases; J trimming: 4 bases; junction bases outside the gene matches: 8. There are 14 residues in the CDR3. In DNA, the CDR3 is TGTGCCAGCGTATCCCTCGGGAGGGCAGATACGCAGTATTTT. This gives the protein CASVSLGRADTQYF.

The chain combines TRBV2 with TRBJ2-3; tentatively, D is TRBD2 (7 bases). This CDR3 is built from 13 residues. Germline CDR1 is SNHLY and CDR2 is FYNNEI. V shed 7 bases and J shed 8 bases, with 16 bases lying between them. CDR3 coding DNA: TGTGCCAGCAAGGATATAGGGGGGGGTACGCAGTATTTT. Its translation: CASKDIGGGTQYF.

The chain employs TRBV28 and TRBJ2-5; tentative D call: TRBD1 (5 bases). This CDR3 comprises 16 residues. From germline, CDR1 is MDHEN and CDR2 SYDVKM. Trimming stripped 2 bases from V and 5 bases from J, with 18 bases between. CDR3 nucleotides: TGTGCCAGCAGTTTAAACCCGCAGGGATCCGGGGAGACCCAGTACTTC. Amino acid sequence: CASSLNPQGSGETQYF.

The V call is TRBV28, the J call TRBJ1-5; D gene unclear. V was trimmed by 4 bases and J by 5 bases, leaving 6 bases between them. CDR1 MDHEN and CDR2 SYDVKM come from the germline V gene. This CDR3 has 12 amino acids. CDR3 sequence (DNA): TGTGCCAGCAGTTCTAGTGATCAGCCCCAGCATTTT. Translating it yields CASSSSDQPQHF.

In this sample, this clonotype turned up a few times. V is TRBV6-5 and J is TRBJ1-2; no reliable D call. CDR3 length: 14 residues. Germline lookup yields CDR1 MNHEY and CDR2 SVGAGI. The ends were cut back, 2 bases at V and 8 bases at J, with 15 bases in the middle. CDR3 coding DNA: TGTGCCAGCAGTTACGACTCAAGCGGAGGGGGCTACACCTTC. Protein sequence: CASSYDSSGGGYTF.

This clonotype was detected a few times. V usage is TRBV20-1 and J usage is TRBJ2-4, with 9 positions matching TRBD2. Germline CDR1 and CDR2: DFQATT and SNEGSKA (reference sequence). CDR3 length: 16 amino acids. Trimming cost V 3 bases and J 0 bases; bases outside gene matches: 6. The CDR3 DNA sequence: TGCAGTGCTAGGTCGAGCGGGGGGATAGCCAAAAACATTCAGTACTTC. Residues: CSARSSGGIAKNIQYF.

CDR3 protein: CSASTGLATDEQFF. CDR3 DNA sequence: TGCAGTGCTAGTACAGGACTAGCGACCGATGAGCAGTTCTTC. This rearrangement joins TRBV20-1 to TRBJ2-1; 9 nucleotides line up with TRBD2. CDR3 size: 14 residues. Germline values: CDR1 DFQATT, CDR2 SNEGSKA (reference sequence). After removal of 3 bases from V and 8 bases from J, the junction contained 8 bases not matched to a gene.

The chain joins TRBV28 to TRBJ2-6; TRBD2 is a possible D gene (6 bases). There are 11 residues in the CDR3. V shed 6 bases and J shed 12 bases, with 9 bases lying between them. CDR1 and CDR2 (germline): MDHEN, SYDVKM. Written as DNA, the CDR3 is TGTGCCAGCAGCCGGGACTTCGTCCTGACTTTC. Protein product: CASSRDFVLTF.

The chain has TRBV20-1 and TRBJ1-2; 9 bases are a match to TRBD1. CDR1 and CDR2 from the germline V gene are DFQATT and SNEGSKA (reference sequence). The CDR3 loop spans 14 amino acids. The ends lost 5 bases at V and 4 bases at J; junction bases unmatched: 8. The CDR3 DNA reads TGCAGTGCTGCCGGGACAGGGTCAGGCTATGGCTACACCTTC. This gives the protein CSAAGTGSGYGYTF.

V usage is TRBV27 and J usage is TRBJ1-5, with a possible D match to TRBD1 (6 bases). This CDR3 comprises 15 residues. The V gene's germline CDR1 is MNHEY and CDR2 SMNVEV (reference sequence). Trimming pared 7 bases from V and 1 base from J, leaving 14 bases between. CDR3 bases: TGTGCCAGCAACCCCACAGGGAACAGCAATCAGCCCCAGCATTTT. Protein product: CASNPTGNSNQPQHF.

This clonotype was counted between two and nine times. The chain links TRBV20-1 to TRBJ2-1, with 11 bases aligning to TRBD2. After removal of 1 base from V and 7 bases from J, the junction contained 3 bases not matched to a gene. This CDR3 has 14 residues. Germline CDR1 is DFQATT and CDR2 is SNEGSKA (reference sequence). The CDR3 here is CSARGLAGGNEQFF. CDR3 in DNA: TGCAGTGCTAGAGGCCTAGCGGGAGGAAATGAGCAGTTCTTC.

CDR3 residues: CASIKAGGHHEQFF. The CDR3 region has the DNA TGTGCCAGCATAAAAGCGGGAGGTCACCATGAGCAGTTCTTC. The gene calls are TRBV28 and TRBJ2-1; 9 bases agree with TRBD2. The V gene's germline CDR1 is MDHEN and CDR2 SYDVKM. Unmatched junction bases numbered 9, after V lost 7 bases and J lost 8 bases. This CDR3 region has 14 residues.

The chain links TRBV20-1 to TRBJ2-5; TRBD1 aligns across 8 bases. Germline V lookup: CDR1 DFQATT, CDR2 SNEGSKA (reference sequence). The J segment lost 11 bases and the V segment lost 7 bases, leaving 15 bases of the junction unmatched. The length of the CDR3 is 13 residues. CDR3 amino acids: CSGTGQINNEQYF. The CDR3 nucleotides read TGCAGTGGGACAGGGCAAATTAACAATGAGCAGTACTTC.

The chain couples TRBV11-2 to TRBJ2-7; D might be TRBD1 (6 bases). Trimming stripped 5 bases from V and 5 bases from J, with 13 bases between. Looked up from germline, CDR1 is SGHAT and CDR2 is FQNNGV. The CDR3 sequence is 13 residues long. CDR3 in amino acids: CASSITGIDEQYF. CDR3 nucleotide sequence: TGTGCCAGCAGCATAACAGGGATCGACGAGCAGTACTTC.

This clonotype has more than one count but fewer than ten. This chain uses TRBV20-1 with TRBJ2-1; D is tentatively TRBD1 or TRBD2 (5 bases each). Germline assignment: CDR1 DFQATT and CDR2 SNEGSKA (reference sequence). CDR3 length equals 14 residues. Trimming took off 6 bases at V and 4 bases at J, with 16 bases between the two ends. The CDR3: CSARGPADYNEQFF. CDR3 in DNA: TGCAGTGCCCGGGGACCAGCAGATTACAATGAGCAGTTCTTC.

The chain uses TRBV4-1 and TRBJ2-5; 7 nucleotides line up with TRBD2. Germline trimming cut 3 bases from V and 1 base from J; bases unmatched to any gene: 5. Per the germline V gene, CDR1 is MGHRA and CDR2 is YSYEKL. The CDR3 runs to 15 residues. The CDR3 DNA reads TGCGCCAGCAGCCACCTCAGCGGGGTCCAAGAGACCCAGTACTTC. Encoded protein: CASSHLSGVQETQYF.

The rearrangement links TRBV10-3 to TRBJ2-7; 7 bases are shared with TRBD2. The CDR3 is 15 residues long. The germline V gene has CDR1 ENHRY and CDR2 SYGVKD. V lost 0 bases and J lost 7; bases outside the gene matches: 9. The CDR3 DNA is TGTGCCATCAGTGAGTCCAGGGAGGGATCGGATGAGCAGTACTTC. It yields the protein CAISESREGSDEQYF.

V is TRBV9 and J is TRBJ2-6; possible D gene TRBD2, 7 bases. The CDR3 runs to 23 residues. Trimming took 0 bases from V and 0 from J, leaving 28 bases between them. Germline assignment: CDR1 SGDLS and CDR2 YYNGEE. The CDR3 DNA sequence: TGTGCCAGCAGCGTAGAAGGGGGGGTACTGGGGCGGAAAGTCCTCTCTGGGGCCAACGTCCTGACTTTC. Translation gives CASSVEGGVLGRKVLSGANVLTF.

A few counts support this clonotype. The rearrangement joins TRBV12-3 or TRBV12-4 to TRBJ2-4; unclear D gene. The J call may be mistaken, given a closer DNA end match to TRBJ2-7. The CDR3 sequence is 15 residues long. In DNA, the CDR3 is TGTGCCAGCAGTCTCATGTTCGGACCTACTCGCGAGCAGTACTTC. Translating gives CASSLMFGPTREQYF.

This clonotype was detected a few times. The genes are TRBV20-1 and TRBJ1-3; TRBD1 might be the D (5 bases). Per the germline V gene, CDR1 is DFQATT and CDR2 is SNEGSKA (reference sequence). The CDR3 sequence is 13 residues long. With 6 bases removed from V and 4 bases from J, the gap between germline ends came to 13 bases. The DNA for the CDR3 is TGCAGTGCCAATGGGGGGGAAGGAAACACCATATATTTT. Translating gives CSANGGEGNTIYF.

The chain combines TRBV20-1 with TRBJ2-1, with D possibly matching TRBD2 (6 bases). Trimming pared 3 bases from V and 7 bases from J, leaving 16 bases between. Per the germline V gene, CDR1 is DFQATT and CDR2 is SNEGSKA (reference sequence). This CDR3 is 14 amino acids long. The CDR3 spells CSARGGEVWNEQFF. The DNA for the CDR3 is TGCAGTGCTAGGGGGGGAGAAGTTTGGAATGAGCAGTTCTTC.

This chain links TRBV29-1 with TRBJ2-1; 9 bases line up with TRBD2. Germline trimming cut 3 bases from V and 5 bases from J; bases unmatched to any gene: 17. There are 18 residues in the CDR3. Germline CDR1 is SQVTM and CDR2 is ANQGSEA. The CDR3 region has the DNA TGCAGCGTTGATGGCGGGCTAGCGGGAACCCAGGATAACAATGAGCAGTTCTTC. Translated, it gives CSVDGGLAGTQDNNEQFF.

The gene calls are TRBV5-1 and TRBJ2-1, with 10 nucleotides matching TRBD2. The V gene end was trimmed by 4 bases and the J gene end by 8 bases; junction bases not matched to a gene: 9. The CDR3 spans 15 residues. Looked up from germline, CDR1 is SGHRS and CDR2 is YFSETQ. This CDR3 is CASSPAGTSDDEQFF. The CDR3 DNA is TGCGCCAGCAGCCCGGCCGGGACTAGCGACGATGAGCAGTTCTTC. Variable domain in full (rest from reference TRBV5-1 and TRBJ2-1): KAGVTQTPRYLIKTRGQQVTLSCSPISGHRSVSWYQQTPGQGLQFLFEYFSETQRNKGNFPGRFSGRQFSNSRSEMNVSTLELGDSALYLCASSPAGTSDDEQFFGPGTRLTVL.

The V and J genes are TRBV3-1 and TRBJ1-4; possible D gene TRBD1, 5 bases. The CDR3 consists of 15 residues. V was clipped by 1 base and J by 3 bases, with 9 bases between them. Germline-derived CDR1 and CDR2 are LGHDT and YNNKEL (reference sequence). CDR3 in DNA: TGTGCCAGCAGCCAAGCAGAGGGACCTAATGAAAAACTGTTTTTT. Amino acids: CASSQAEGPNEKLFF.

In its sample, this clonotype was seen once. The rearrangement uses TRBV24-1 and TRBJ2-1; 8 positions agree with TRBD2. The germline V gene encodes CDR1 KGHDR and CDR2 SFDVKD. The CDR3 runs 13 residues. V shed 4 bases and J 10 bases; nucleotides not matched to a gene: 5. CDR3 sequence: CATSEDSGSEQFF. The CDR3, as DNA: TGTGCCACCAGTGAGGACAGCGGGAGCGAGCAGTTCTTC.

The sample holds a few counts of this clonotype. The V call is TRBV10-3, the J call TRBJ2-5; TRBD1 agrees at 7 bases. Germline V gives CDR1 ENHRY, CDR2 SYGVKD. The J segment lost 4 bases and the V segment lost 6 bases, leaving 11 bases of the junction unmatched. The CDR3 runs 15 residues. The CDR3 reads CAIRANQGVGETQYF. DNA of the CDR3: TGTGCCATCAGAGCCAACCAGGGGGTTGGAGAGACCCAGTACTTC.